This is a list of T cell receptor beta chains from one sample in a study of post-analysis software for immune sequencing data. TCRdb re-called the PCR reads with MiXCR, one entry per CDR3 protein. The data show around 700,000 distinct CDR3 sequences, 55% to 60% seen once. The sample was blood. Receptors were obtained from a girl aged 2-15 years with multiple sclerosis. Each CDR3 is given with its conserved first and last residue. A D gene is named only where the DNA matches it firmly. The size field is filled for only some rows; it gives once, few, many or a size class.

size	V	D	J	CDR3	DNA
.	TRBV20-1	TRBD2	TRBJ2-7	CSASGSGRRSSYEQYF	TGCAGTGCTAGTGGTAGCGGGAGGCGCAGCTCCTACGAGCAGTACTTC
.	TRBV6-5	.	TRBJ2-3	CASSYLESVPSSTDTQYF	TGTGCCAGCAGTTACCTCGAATCCGTACCTTCTAGCACAGATACGCAGTATTTT
.	TRBV4-1	TRBD2	TRBJ2-1	CASSQDIGTSGSSYNEQFF	TGCGCCAGCAGCCAAGATATCGGGACTAGCGGGAGCTCCTACAATGAGCAGTTCTTC
.	TRBV6-5	.	TRBJ2-3	CASRAYLTDTQYF	TGTGCCAGCAGGGCTTACCTCACAGATACGCAGTATTTT
.	TRBV29-1	.	TRBJ2-5	CSVRDLTETQYF	TGCAGCGTGAGGGACCTGACGGAGACCCAGTACTTC
.	TRBV13	.	TRBJ2-3	CASSSGESDTQYF	TGTGCCAGCAGCTCAGGGGAGTCGGATACGCAGTATTTT
.	TRBV3-1	.	TRBJ2-1	CASSLREYEQFF	TGTGCCAGCAGCCTTAGGGAGTATGAGCAGTTCTTC
.	TRBV5-1	TRBD2	TRBJ2-1	CASSLARSGGRDEQFF	TGCGCCAGCAGCTTGGCCCGGAGCGGGGGGAGGGATGAGCAGTTCTTC
.	TRBV6-6	TRBD2	TRBJ2-7	CASSGWSGGTYEQYF	TGTGCCAGCTCAGGTTGGAGCGGGGGGACCTACGAGCAGTACTTC
.	TRBV4-3	.	TRBJ1-3	CASSQDRWAAPGNTIYF	TGCGCCAGCAGCCAAGATCGCTGGGCGGCTCCTGGAAACACCATATATTTT
.	TRBV12-3/TRBV12-4	.	TRBJ2-3	CASSLTRSTDTQYF	TGTGCCAGCAGTTTAACTAGAAGCACAGATACGCAGTATTTT
.	TRBV4-2	.	TRBJ2-1	CASSQEITGLTVGNCNEQFF	TGTGCCAGCAGCCAAGAAATTACGGGGCTAACGGTCGGAAACTGCAATGAGCAGTTCTTC
.	TRBV6-1	TRBD1	TRBJ1-2	CATPGDRGLSVIQYGYTF	TGTGCGACACCCGGAGACAGGGGGCTATCGGTTATCCAGTATGGCTACACCTTC
.	TRBV7-9	TRBD2	TRBJ2-1	CASSRTSGGAQNEQFF	TGTGCCAGCAGTAGAACTAGCGGGGGGGCCCAAAATGAGCAGTTCTTC
few	TRBV12-3/TRBV12-4	.	TRBJ1-1	CASSLGGTRTEAFF	TGTGCCAGCAGTTTAGGGGGGACACGCACTGAAGCTTTCTTT
few	TRBV4-2	TRBD1	TRBJ2-7	CASTAGTGNYEQYF	TGTGCCAGCACCGCCGGGACAGGGAACTACGAGCAGTACTTC
.	TRBV6-5	.	TRBJ1-4	CASSYGQGTNEKLFF	TGTGCCAGCAGTTACGGGCAGGGCACTAATGAAAAACTGTTTTTT
.	TRBV3-1	.	TRBJ2-6	CASSQERGGSGANVLTF	TGTGCCAGCAGCCAAGAAAGGGGGGGATCTGGGGCCAACGTCCTGACTTTC
.	TRBV20-1	.	TRBJ2-3	CSARGLRSGTDTQYF	TGCAGTGCCAGGGGCCTAAGGTCTGGCACAGATACGCAGTATTTT
.	TRBV7-2	TRBD2	TRBJ2-5	CASRQREAQETQYF	TGTGCCAGCAGGCAGCGGGAAGCTCAAGAGACCCAGTACTTC
few	TRBV11-2	TRBD1	TRBJ2-3	CASSTPGTGGDTQYF	TGTGCCAGCAGCACGCCCGGGACAGGGGGAGATACGCAGTATTTT
.	TRBV11-2	.	TRBJ1-2	CASSLDGAGRGYTF	TGTGCCAGCAGCTTAGACGGGGCAGGGAGAGGCTACACCTTC
.	TRBV27	TRBD2	TRBJ2-1	CASSLTREGYNEQFF	TGTGCCAGCAGTTTAACGCGGGAGGGTTACAATGAGCAGTTCTTC
.	TRBV5-1	.	TRBJ2-7	CASSPGLDGSYEQYF	TGCGCCAGCAGCCCCGGCTTGGACGGGTCCTACGAGCAGTACTTC
.	TRBV27	.	TRBJ1-2	CASSLSRGSLGVGYTF	TGTGCCAGCAGTTTATCGAGGGGGTCTCTCGGGGTTGGCTACACCTTC
.	TRBV12-3/TRBV12-4	.	TRBJ1-1	CASSSFGTSTGKAFF	TGTGCCAGCAGTTCTTTCGGAACCTCCACAGGTAAAGCTTTCTTT
.	TRBV28	TRBD2	TRBJ2-1	CASSFTRGGVNEQFF	TGTGCCAGCAGTTTTACCCGGGGGGGAGTAAATGAGCAGTTCTTC
.	TRBV7-2	TRBD2	TRBJ2-3	CASSLPPRGGATDTQYF	TGTGCCAGCAGCTTACCCCCGCGGGGGGGTGCGACAGATACGCAGTATTTT
.	TRBV11-2	TRBD1	TRBJ2-7	CASSKSGTGLEQYF	TGTGCCAGCAGCAAATCCGGGACAGGGCTCGAGCAGTACTTC
few	TRBV29-1	.	TRBJ2-3	CSVVEALDTQYF	TGCAGCGTTGTAGAGGCATTGGATACGCAGTATTTT
.	TRBV7-9	TRBD1	TRBJ1-6	CASSLAYGTGSSYNSPLHF	TGTGCCAGCAGCTTAGCGTACGGGACAGGGAGCTCCTATAATTCACCCCTCCACTTT
.	TRBV20-1	.	TRBJ2-1	CSARPDYNEQFF	TGCAGTGCTAGACCGGACTACAATGAGCAGTTCTTC
few	TRBV18	TRBD1	TRBJ2-3	CASSPTTGVIDTQYF	TGTGCCAGCTCACCTACGACAGGGGTCATAGATACGCAGTATTTT
few	TRBV27	.	TRBJ2-7	CASSPGTFAYEQYF	TGTGCCAGCAGTCCCGGGACTTTTGCCTACGAGCAGTACTTC
.	TRBV25-1	.	TRBJ2-7	CAAQNGAYEQYF	TGTGCCGCGCAAAACGGGGCCTACGAGCAGTACTTC
.	TRBV6-2/TRBV6-3	.	TRBJ1-1	CASSYSIPGDTEAFF	TGTGCCAGCAGTTACTCAATCCCAGGGGACACTGAAGCTTTCTTT
.	TRBV3-1	TRBD1	TRBJ1-6	CASSQDLRRGNSPRHF	TGTGCCAGCAGCCAAGATCTACGCAGGGGGAATTCACCCCGCCACTTT
.	TRBV12-3/TRBV12-4	.	TRBJ1-2	CASRHKLGQTYGYTF	TGTGCCAGCAGGCATAAGCTAGGACAGACTTATGGCTACACCTTC
.	TRBV12-3/TRBV12-4	.	TRBJ1-2	CASSLRAISNYGYTF	TGTGCCAGCAGTTTAAGGGCGATCTCGAACTATGGCTACACCTTC
.	TRBV6-6	TRBD2	TRBJ2-1	CAASGGNHNEQFF	TGTGCCGCTAGCGGGGGCAACCACAATGAGCAGTTCTTC
.	TRBV15	TRBD2	TRBJ2-7	CAIFIGAGRYEQYF	TGTGCCATCTTCATTGGAGCGGGACGATACGAGCAGTACTTC
few	TRBV3-1	TRBD1	TRBJ2-2	CASSQTGVNTGELFF	TGTGCCAGCAGCCAAACAGGGGTGAACACCGGGGAGCTGTTTTTT
.	TRBV20-1	.	TRBJ1-2	CRLGGYTF	TGCAGGCTAGGTGGCTACACCTTC
.	TRBV25-1	.	TRBJ2-1	CASSGKVRSSYNEQFF	TGTGCCAGCAGTGGGAAAGTAAGGAGCTCCTACAATGAGCAGTTCTTC
.	TRBV4-2	.	TRBJ1-6	CASRRETGSPLHF	TGTGCCAGCAGGCGGGAGACGGGTTCACCCCTCCACTTT
few	TRBV29-1	TRBD1	TRBJ1-2	CSVSESGTGGGYTF	TGCAGCGTTTCAGAATCCGGGACAGGGGGAGGCTACACCTTC
.	TRBV12-3/TRBV12-4	TRBD2	TRBJ2-1	CASRTSGFSSYNEQFF	TGTGCCAGCAGGACTAGCGGGTTTAGCTCCTACAATGAGCAGTTCTTC
.	TRBV14	TRBD1	TRBJ1-1	CASSQRQGARLNTEAFF	TGTGCCAGCAGCCAAAGACAGGGGGCAAGATTGAACACTGAAGCTTTCTTT